The entry below describes one TCR beta chain. No cognate antigen has been identified for it. Base-call qualities are not available, and no considerably larger clone is one nucleotide away. These data come from a study of blood T cell repertoires in COVID-19 (dated by TCRdb to 2018 to 2020). Broadly, across the study: Collaborator samples came from the United States, Italy and Spain and covered acute and convalescent phases of COVID-19. The prospective study material was composed of cDNA or gDNA derived from T cells, B-cell-depleted T cells, or PBMCs. Subjects who had been exposed to COVID-19, were actively infected with it, or had recovered from it provided the deeply sampled blood TCRbeta repertoires that made up the dataset. The repertoires were made available in a free public database intended to serve as a resource for research on the immune response to SARS-CoV-2. The samples were drawn from two sources: the first 160 participants of the ongoing ImmuneRACE study, and over 1,000 subjects contributed by 6 global collaborators. The sample metadata nearly always contained a de-identified subject ID, COVID-19 status, age in years and sex. Where available, HLA class I and class II types were obtained from metadata supplied by the sample provider rather than from assay-based typing. What the study reported, not specific to this receptor: The amount of clinical and demographic metadata varied by source and participant and was provided uncurated.

Participants in the prospective study were enrolled through a virtual design, were aged about 18 to 89 years, and lived in 20 to 30 United States geographic areas. Cohort assignment in the prospective study relied on participant-reported clinical history from a screening survey and a study questionnaire. For ImmuneRACE Cohort 3, a participant was defined as recovered based on two consecutive negative NP/OP PCR tests, clearance by a healthcare professional, or resolution of symptoms. In the prospective study, whole blood, serum and a nasopharyngeal or oropharyngeal swab were collected from each participant by mobile phlebotomists. Over a roughly two-month period, participants in the prospective study had the option of providing additional blood draws and questionnaires. Before DNA extraction, blood samples from the prospective study were shipped at room temperature or frozen. Including cysteine and phenylalanine, the CDR3 has 14 amino acids. The only DNA kept is the CDR3, 42 bases in frame from the first base. V is pared back by 4 bases and J by 1 base, with 9 bases lying between the germline termini. CDR1 and CDR2 were assigned from the germline V gene as SGHTA and FQGNSA.

The immunoSEQ Assay, a bias-controlled multiplex PCR, was used to amplify TCRbeta CDR3 regions from genomic DNA. On the authors' methods: The number of nucleated cells in each sample was estimated by amplification of reference gene primers within the assay. To quantify the absolute abundance of each unique TCRbeta CDR3 rearrangement, sequence reads were collapsed and filtered. Productive Simpson clonality was computed per sample as the square root of Simpson's diversity index over productive rearrangements. Drawn from immuneACCESS, this table holds only the in-frame rearrangements with V and J called that TCRdb kept. Clones are partly lost; checked studies trace under half to an unresolved V gene and leave the rest unexplained. V and J calls plus clone size are reproduced from that table; the DNA served to infer D and trimming. This sample comprises 200,000 to 250,000 clones, about nine tenths of them detected only once. The ten largest clonotypes hold more than 1.5% of the sample.

Sequenced input: PBMCs or T cells enriched from blood (not recorded which). This TCR derives from a man between 35 and 55 years old who had recovered from COVID-19. This sequence uses TRBV7-2 and TRBJ2-3; the D segment cannot be called with confidence. The CDR3 reads as follows: CASSSSPGTDTQYF. The DNA sequence reads TGTGCCAGCAGCTCAAGCCCGGGCACAGATACGCAGTATTTT. Here the CDR3 is joined to the reference TRBV7-2 and TRBJ2-3 genes, and the full variable domain is: GAGVSQSPSNKVTEKGKDVELRCDPISGHTALYWYRQSLGQGLEFLIYFQGNSAPDKSGLPSDRFSAERTGGSVSTLTIQRTQQEDSAVYLCASSSSPGTDTQYFGPGTRLTVL.